The text below deals with one T cell receptor beta chain. Its antigen is currently unknown. Specified treatment: oral pan-JAK inhibitor, 5-10 mg twice daily. This entry is derived from a study of CD8+ T cells in alopecia areata. For the study at large: A regimen of oral tofacitinib, 5 to 10 mg twice daily, was given to treated patients. For 6 to 18 months, tofacitinib was taken, and 6 months off drug followed.

Trimming pared 11 bases from V and 5 bases from J, leaving 7 bases between. The CDR3 has 10 residues. In germline, CDR1 is MNHEY, CDR2 SMNVEV (reference sequence). The study, taken as a whole, reports: On tofacitinib, scalp and blood still held many of the expanded lesional clones.

Extracted RNA was reverse transcribed, and the resulting cDNA served as sequencing template. Profiling relied on immunoSEQ multiplex PCR, and the TCRdb table lists in-frame clones only, not all of them. The sample yields around 120,000 clones, 61% seen once. This sequence joins TRBV27 and TRBJ2-1, with no clear D. The TCR sequence derives from a human donor with alopecia areata. Sequencing was performed on CD4+ T cells sorted from blood, taken at week 4, from a patient treated with tofacitinib. CDR3 nucleotide sequence: TGTGCCCCAAAGGACAATGAGCAGTTCTTC. Translating it yields CAPKDNEQFF.